This TCR beta chain was documented in a study of T-cell reconstitution after alpha-beta-depleted transplantation in children. This clonotype was observed a handful of times. A library of TCRbeta sequences, prepared with unique molecular identifiers, was generated. Each CDR3 protein is one row after TCRdb ran MiXCR on the PCR reads. Here the sample spans 40,000 to 55,000 distinct CDR3 sequences, about 9% being singletons. Per germline, CDR1 MDHEN and CDR2 SYDVKM. Trimming shortened V by 6 bases and J by 6 bases, and 9 bases separated the two germline ends. The CDR3 has 12 residues. The source of this sequence is a male patient under 10 years old who had a stem cell transplant for chronic granulomatous disease, so the T cells may come from the graft donor. Sequencing was performed on PBMCs, mostly from graft donor cells, taken 60 days after TCRalphabeta/CD19-depleted stem cell transplant. The chain has TRBV28 and TRBJ2-1; D not certain. For the CDR3, the DNA is TGTGCCAGCAGGCACGGTGGCAATGAGCAGTTCTTC. Translating gives CASRHGGNEQFF.